The 24 T cell receptor beta chains given below trace back to one sample, sequenced in a study of T-cell memory formation after mild COVID-19. TCRdb independently ran MiXCR on the 5' RACE reads; one entry per CDR3 protein. Of 200,000 or so distinct CDR3 sequences listed, 9% to 10% are singletons. Sequencing was performed on PBMCs or a T cell subset sorted from them (not recorded which). The source is a man aged 18 to 30 who had mild COVID-19 (a few samples of this study predate the infection). Cell type and time point are not known.

The chain is built from TRBV6-1 and TRBJ2-1; tentative D call: TRBD2 (6 bases). V dropped 4 bases and J dropped 14 bases, with 18 bases sitting between them. Per the germline V gene, CDR1 is MNHNS and CDR2 is SASEGT. CDR3 length equals 13 residues. The CDR3 sequence is CASSVDLSTRKFF. The CDR3 DNA reads TGTGCCAGCAGTGTCGACCTCTCGACTAGGAAGTTCTTC.

This clonotype was seen only a few times. The rearrangement uses TRBV15 and TRBJ2-2; the match to TRBD1 covers 9 bases. Germline V gene sequence: CDR1 LNHNV, CDR2 YYDKDF (reference sequence). This CDR3 spans 17 amino acids. Trimming removed 1 base from V and 3 bases from J; junction bases left unmatched: 6. CDR3 sequence: CATSRGPGQGDTGELFF. CDR3 nucleotides: TGTGCCACCAGCAGAGGACCGGGACAGGGAGACACCGGGGAGCTGTTTTTT.

The chain uses TRBV9 and TRBJ2-5; D unresolved. The CDR3 extends over 17 amino acids. Per the germline V gene, CDR1 is SGDLS and CDR2 is YYNGEE. V shed 0 bases and J shed 1 base, with 16 bases lying between them. Here the CDR3 DNA reads TGTGCCAGCAGCGTAGGTGGGTGGCAGACGGCCCAAGAGACCCAGTACTTC. Residues: CASSVGGWQTAQETQYF.

Worth noting for this clonotype: Just one base apart from a much larger clone, this may be a read error. The chain is built from TRBV5-1 and TRBJ2-3; 10 bases agree with TRBD2. This CDR3 is built from 14 residues. The germline V gene has CDR1 SGHRS and CDR2 YFSETQ. J lost 5 bases, V lost 4 bases, and 4 bases had no gene match. The CDR3 DNA is TGCGCCAGCAGCCCGGGACTAGCGATAGATACGCAGTATTTT. Translated: CASSPGLAIDTQYF.

The chain is built from TRBV29-1 and TRBJ2-1; D ambiguous. The ends were cut back, 0 bases at V and 8 bases at J, with 17 bases in the middle. The length of the CDR3 is 15 residues. Germline CDR1 SQVTM, CDR2 ANQGSEA. The CDR3 coding sequence is TGCAGCGTTGAAGATCGGGCGACCTCTGGTGATGAGCAGTTCTTC. Translated, it gives CSVEDRATSGDEQFF.

This clonotype was counted a few times. The chain couples TRBV20-1 to TRBJ1-2, with a possible D match to TRBD1 (5 bases). The CDR3 sequence is 12 residues long. V lost 6 bases and J 4 bases, leaving 12 bases between the germline ends. Germline V lookup: CDR1 DFQATT, CDR2 SNEGSKA (reference sequence). The DNA for the CDR3 is TGCAGTGCCAGGGAGCCCCCCTATGGCTACACCTTC. This encodes CSAREPPYGYTF.

The CDR3 sequence is CAGKGDTQYF. The DNA of the CDR3 is TGTGCCGGTAAGGGAGATACGCAGTATTTT. The rearrangement joins TRBV21-1 to TRBJ2-3. TRBV21-1 is marked as a pseudogene. The CDR3 has 10 residues.

This clonotype showed up just a few times. The gene calls are TRBV19 and TRBJ1-5, with D unresolved. Germline V gene sequence: CDR1 LNHDA, CDR2 SQIVND (reference sequence). The CDR3 is 14 residues long. V was trimmed by 3 bases and J by 4 bases, leaving 10 bases between them. The CDR3 here is CASSIWVMNQPQHF. As DNA, the CDR3 is TGTGCCAGTAGTATTTGGGTAATGAATCAGCCCCAGCATTTT.

The rearrangement uses TRBV4-1 and TRBJ2-4, with D perhaps matching TRBD1 (6 bases). Between the trimmed V and J ends, which lost 2 bases and 6 bases, there was a span of 11 bases. Germline values: CDR1 MGHRA, CDR2 YSYEKL. The CDR3 is 14 amino acids. The CDR3 DNA reads TGCGCCAGCAGCCAACCTGGACAGAGAAACATTCAGTACTTC. Amino acids: CASSQPGQRNIQYF.

In its sample, this clonotype was seen a few times. The genes are TRBV5-1 and TRBJ2-2; possible D gene TRBD2, 5 bases. Germline-derived CDR1 and CDR2 are SGHRS and YFSETQ. V lost 2 bases, J lost 7 bases, and 15 bases lay in between. The CDR3 extends over 15 amino acids. The CDR3 reads CASSLTSSEGGELFF. CDR3 DNA sequence: TGCGCCAGCAGCTTAACGAGCTCTGAGGGCGGGGAGCTGTTTTTT.

This clonotype was seen only a few times. This rearrangement joins TRBV5-1 to TRBJ1-2, with a possible D match to TRBD1 (5 bases). Germline CDR1 reads SGHRS; CDR2 reads YFSETQ. V was pared by 3 bases and J by 6 bases, with 27 bases between. CDR3 length equals 18 residues. In DNA form, the CDR3 reads TGCGCCAGCAGCTCTATGGACCTACAGTCCAAACGAGGGGATGGCTACACCTTC. It encodes CASSSMDLQSKRGDGYTF.

This chain connects TRBV29-1 to TRBJ1-1, with D maybe TRBD1 (5 bases). The CDR3 length is 15 residues. Germline V lookup: CDR1 SQVTM, CDR2 ANQGSEA. V was shortened by 7 bases and J by 4 bases, with 22 bases between the two germline ends. CDR3 sequence reads: CSGQGGAFLGTEAFF. The CDR3 DNA sequence: TGCAGCGGTCAAGGAGGGGCCTTCCTCGGCACTGAAGCTTTCTTT.

The sample holds many counts of this clonotype. The chain has TRBV29-1 and TRBJ2-5, with TRBD1 identical over 9 bases. The V and J ends lost 6 bases and 5 bases, in that order; junction bases with no gene match: 7. Per the germline V gene, CDR1 is SQVTM and CDR2 is ANQGSEA. This CDR3 is built from 13 residues. The CDR3 is CSVGTGLIETQYF. The CDR3 DNA follows: TGCAGCGTGGGGACAGGGTTAATTGAGACCCAGTACTTC.

The rearrangement uses TRBV5-5 and TRBJ2-2; D is uncertain. In germline, CDR1 is SGHKS, CDR2 YYEKEE (reference sequence). This CDR3 has 14 residues. The V gene lost 3 bases and the J gene lost 7 bases, with 13 bases spanning the gap. The CDR3 loop reads CASSSMTGHGELFF. In nucleotides, the CDR3 is TGTGCCAGCAGCTCGATGACTGGCCACGGGGAGCTGTTTTTT.

This clonotype was observed many times. The chain links TRBV5-1 to TRBJ2-3; D is possibly TRBD1 (5 bases). V shed 4 bases and J shed 1 base, with 22 bases lying between them. The CDR3 is made up of 18 amino acids. CDR1 and CDR2 from the germline V gene are SGHRS and YFSETQ. CDR3 residues: CASSLGQGSAVRTDTQYF. Written as DNA, the CDR3 is TGCGCCAGCAGCCTTGGGCAGGGATCCGCGGTCCGCACAGATACGCAGTATTTT. Full variable domain (missing parts from reference TRBV5-1 and TRBJ2-3): KAGVTQTPRYLIKTRGQQVTLSCSPISGHRSVSWYQQTPGQGLQFLFEYFSETQRNKGNFPGRFSGRQFSNSRSEMNVSTLELGDSALYLCASSLGQGSAVRTDTQYFGPGTRLTVL.

V and J are TRBV12-3 or TRBV12-4 and TRBJ1-5; D not resolved. The CDR3 consists of 15 residues. V was cut by 6 bases and J by 3 bases, with 15 bases left in between. The CDR3 DNA reads TGTGCCAGCAGGAAAAGCGGGGTGTCCAATCAGCCCCAGCATTTT. It is translated as CASRKSGVSNQPQHF.

V usage is TRBV7-9 and J usage is TRBJ2-7; D remains unclear. V dropped 5 bases and J dropped 0 bases, with 17 bases sitting between them. The germline V gene has CDR1 SEHNR and CDR2 FQNEAQ (reference sequence). This CDR3 is built from 16 residues. CDR3 DNA: TGTGCCAGCAGCCCCTGGTTCGGCAGGAGCTCCTACGAGCAGTACTTC. Its translation is CASSPWFGRSSYEQYF.

This clonotype occurred a few times. The chain has TRBV18 and TRBJ2-6; D unclear. Between the trimmed V and J ends, which lost 3 bases and 2 bases, there was a span of 20 bases. The germline V gene has CDR1 KGHSH and CDR2 LQKENI. The CDR3 has 19 residues. This chain's CDR3 is CASSPHDIRSFTGANVLTF. CDR3 DNA: TGTGCCAGCTCACCTCACGATATTCGCAGTTTCACTGGGGCCAACGTCCTGACTTTC.

The rearrangement links TRBV5-1 to TRBJ1-1; TRBD1 might be the D (6 bases). The V gene's germline CDR1 is SGHRS and CDR2 YFSETQ. Trimming took 4 bases from V and 11 from J, leaving 21 bases between them. CDR3 length: 14 amino acids. The CDR3 coding sequence is TGCGCCAGCAGCCTGACCGAGGGGGTCGGTAGCGCTTTCTTT. It specifies CASSLTEGVGSAFF.

This clonotype turned up a few times. The chain employs TRBV5-1 and TRBJ2-7, with 11 nucleotides matching TRBD2. The CDR3 runs 16 residues. Looked up from germline, CDR1 is SGHRS and CDR2 is YFSETQ. V gave up 4 bases and J gave up 2 bases; unmatched junction bases: 8. In DNA, the CDR3 is TGCGCCAGCAGCCGTACTTTGACTAGCGGGACCTACGAGCAGTACTTC. This sequence encodes CASSRTLTSGTYEQYF. The whole variable domain, filled in from reference TRBV5-1 and TRBJ2-7, reads KAGVTQTPRYLIKTRGQQVTLSCSPISGHRSVSWYQQTPGQGLQFLFEYFSETQRNKGNFPGRFSGRQFSNSRSEMNVSTLELGDSALYLCASSRTLTSGTYEQYFGPGTRLTVT.

This clonotype appeared a few times. This rearrangement joins TRBV29-1 to TRBJ2-5, with 9 nucleotides matching TRBD1. Unmatched junction bases numbered 15, after V lost 5 bases and J lost 5 bases. This CDR3 has 16 amino acids. Germline CDR1 is SQVTM and CDR2 is ANQGSEA. This CDR3 is CSVRDPGTGQGETQYF. The CDR3 region has the DNA TGCAGCGTTAGGGATCCCGGGACAGGGCAGGGGGAGACCCAGTACTTC.

The genes are TRBV4-1 and TRBJ2-1; perhaps TRBD2 as D (7 bases). V shed 4 bases and J shed 7 bases, with 23 bases lying between them. The CDR3 is made up of 17 amino acids. Per the germline V gene, CDR1 is MGHRA and CDR2 is YSYEKL. CDR3 in amino acids: CASSRPRGGALENEQFF. CDR3 DNA: TGCGCCAGCAGCCGCCCCAGGGGAGGGGCGCTGGAGAATGAGCAGTTCTTC.

This clonotype has ten or more counts. J is TRBJ2-5 and V is TRBV7-2, with D possibly TRBD1 on 6 matching bases. Germline V gene sequence: CDR1 SGHTA, CDR2 FQGNSA. This CDR3 contains 16 residues. Trimming cost V 3 bases and J 1 base, with 15 bases left between them. The CDR3 protein is CASSFRQGLTQETQYF. DNA for the CDR3: TGTGCCAGCAGCTTCAGGCAGGGGCTCACCCAAGAGACCCAGTACTTC.

This clonotype was seen more than once but under ten times. The chain has TRBV29-1 and TRBJ2-2; D is unclear. There are 13 residues in the CDR3. The germline V gene encodes CDR1 SQVTM and CDR2 ANQGSEA. V was cut by 5 bases and J by 0 bases, with 7 bases left in between. In DNA, the CDR3 is TGCAGCGTTTTCCAGCCGAACACCGGGGAGCTGTTTTTT. Its protein is CSVFQPNTGELFF.